Below, 9 T cell receptor beta chains from the same sample are listed, as sequenced in a study of control samples from healthy donors and cancer patients. The data were produced by immunoSEQ multiplex PCR, yet TCRdb's version contains in-frame clones alone and is incomplete. The table has 52,000 or so clones, 85% to 95% seen once; the top ten hold roughly 4%. Sequencing was performed on blood. The receptors derive from a man aged 25-40 years in good health.

V and J are TRBV19 and TRBJ1-4; maybe TRBD1 (5 bases). Germline CDR1 and CDR2: LNHDA and SQIVND (reference sequence). Between the trimmed V and J ends, which lost 5 bases and 8 bases, there was a span of 12 bases. This CDR3 is 13 amino acids long. In nucleotides, the CDR3 is TGTGCCAGTAGTTGGGGGTATGGGGAAAAACTGTTTTTT. Translating gives CASSWGYGEKLFF. Together with reference TRBV19 and TRBJ1-4, the CDR3 gives the full variable domain: DGGITQSPKYLFRKEGQNVTLSCEQNLNHDAMYWYRQDPGQGLRLIYYSQIVNDFQKGDIAEGYSVSREKKESFPLTVTSAQKNPTAFYLCASSWGYGEKLFFGSGTQLSVL.

The gene calls are TRBV4-2 and TRBJ1-3; D is unresolved. Trimming shortened V by 0 bases and J by 4 bases, and 10 bases separated the two germline ends. This CDR3 is 15 amino acids long. Germline V gene sequence: CDR1 LGHNA, CDR2 YNFKEQ. The CDR3 reads CASSQDRLSGNTIYF. The CDR3 region has the DNA TGTGCCAGCAGCCAAGATCGGTTGTCCGGAAACACCATATATTTT.

The chain joins TRBV7-2 to TRBJ2-7; D is uncertain. The V and J ends lost 7 bases and 3 bases respectively, with 19 bases between them. The CDR3 extends over 15 amino acids. From germline, CDR1 is SGHTA and CDR2 FQGNSA. In DNA form, the CDR3 reads TGTGCCAGCACGGCGTCTCGTCTTGGAGACTACGAGCAGTACTTC. As protein: CASTASRLGDYEQYF.

J is TRBJ2-1 and V is TRBV5-4; D unresolved. The CDR3 contains 12 residues. The V gene lost 3 bases and the J gene lost 3 bases, with 4 bases spanning the gap. The germline V gene has CDR1 SGHNT and CDR2 YYREEE (reference sequence). The CDR3 sequence: CASSYFYNEQFF. The CDR3 nucleotides are TGTGCCAGCAGCTATTTCTACAATGAGCAGTTCTTC.

The chain has TRBV7-8 and TRBJ2-1; D gene ambiguous. The CDR3 length is 12 residues. The V gene's germline CDR1 is SGHVS and CDR2 FQNEAQ. V lost 2 bases and J 9 bases, leaving 8 bases between the germline ends. The CDR3: CASSLSPGEQFF. The CDR3 DNA is TGTGCCAGCAGCTTATCACCTGGTGAGCAGTTCTTC. Variable domain in full (rest from reference TRBV7-8 and TRBJ2-1): GAGVSQSPRYKVAKRGQDVALRCDPISGHVSLFWYQQALGQGPEFLTYFQNEAQLDKSGLPSDRFFAERPEGSVSTLKIQRTQQEDSAVYLCASSLSPGEQFFGPGTRLTVL.

The gene calls are TRBV5-1 and TRBJ1-1; TRBD1 is a possible D gene (6 bases). V gave up 4 bases and J gave up 1 base, with 11 bases separating them. Germline V gene data show CDR1 as SGHRS and CDR2 as YFSETQ. The length of the CDR3 is 14 residues. The CDR3 coding sequence is TGCGCCAGCAGCAGGCAGACAGGGAACACTGAAGCTTTCTTT. Its translation is CASSRQTGNTEAFF.

As to this clone: Germline is not matched at one junction end, which may reflect a read error. In the same sample, other DNA sequences code for this CDR3. V gene TRBV28 combines with J gene TRBJ1-1, with D unclear. This CDR3 has 14 amino acids. CDR1 and CDR2 from the germline V gene are MDHEN and SYDVKM. The CDR3 protein is CASSLAEWSTEAFF. The CDR3 DNA follows: TGTGCCAGCTCCCTGGCGGAGTGGAGCACTGAAGCCTTCTTT.

The chain combines TRBV5-1 with TRBJ2-1; D may be TRBD1 or TRBD2 (5 bases each). The CDR3 is made up of 15 amino acids. The germline V gene has CDR1 SGHRS and CDR2 YFSETQ. The V and J ends lost 4 bases and 2 bases respectively, with 13 bases between them. CDR3 sequence reads: CASSRDGTTYNEQFF. The CDR3 DNA follows: TGCGCCAGCAGCCGGGACGGGACGACCTACAATGAGCAGTTCTTC.

V usage is TRBV28 and J usage is TRBJ1-5; D unclear. CDR3 length equals 13 residues. Germline CDR1 is MDHEN and CDR2 is SYDVKM. The V end lost 6 bases, the J end lost 6 bases, and 12 bases lay between the germline ends. CDR3 DNA sequence: TGTGCCAGCAGATCCGCTCAGAGTCAGCCCCAGCATTTT. Protein: CASRSAQSQPQHF.